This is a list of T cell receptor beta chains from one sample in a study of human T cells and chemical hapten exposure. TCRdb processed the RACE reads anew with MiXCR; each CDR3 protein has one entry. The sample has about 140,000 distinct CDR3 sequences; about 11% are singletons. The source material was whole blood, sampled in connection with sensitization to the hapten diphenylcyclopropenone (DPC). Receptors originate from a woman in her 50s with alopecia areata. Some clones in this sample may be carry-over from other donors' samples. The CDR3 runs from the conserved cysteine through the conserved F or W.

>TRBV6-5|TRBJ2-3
CASSYGRAGTDTQYF
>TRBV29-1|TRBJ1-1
CSVMGGRGLNTEAFF
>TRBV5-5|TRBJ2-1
CASSTSPTGTYNEQFF
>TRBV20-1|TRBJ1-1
CSAPSWVFNTEAFF
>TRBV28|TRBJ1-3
CASSLGQYSGNTIYF
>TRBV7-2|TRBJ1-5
CASSPRMGQPQHF
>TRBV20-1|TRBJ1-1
CSALPGVTEAFF
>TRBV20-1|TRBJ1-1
CSAHPSISTEAFF
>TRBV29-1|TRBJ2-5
CSVDADRGGETQYF
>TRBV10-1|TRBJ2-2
CASSLQPGRELFF
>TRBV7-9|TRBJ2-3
CASSLLSGSGRDTQYF
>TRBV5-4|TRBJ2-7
CASSAGTSGPYEQYF
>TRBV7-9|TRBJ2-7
CASSREAPEQYF
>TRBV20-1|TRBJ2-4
CSRADPWANIQYF
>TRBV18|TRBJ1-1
CASSPYDRATEAFF
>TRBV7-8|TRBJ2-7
CASSSSAVPGEQYF
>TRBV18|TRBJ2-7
CASSPDRASGSYEQYF
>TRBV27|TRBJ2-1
CASSPPGGRAYEQFF
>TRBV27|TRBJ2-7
CASSITRISYEQYF
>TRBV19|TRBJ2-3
CASSEGGTDTQYF
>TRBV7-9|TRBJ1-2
CASSANTPLDYGYTF
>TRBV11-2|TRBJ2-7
CASSLDYLSEQYF
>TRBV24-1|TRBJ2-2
CALRGGQGDTGELFF
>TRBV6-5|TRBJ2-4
CASSDGQGPGAKNIQYF
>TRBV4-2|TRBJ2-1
CASSPDSTYEQFF
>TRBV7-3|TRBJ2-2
CASSLLAGASTGELFF
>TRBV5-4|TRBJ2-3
CASSEGKTDTQYF
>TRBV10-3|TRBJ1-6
CAIRSGQGALNSPLHF
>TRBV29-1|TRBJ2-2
CSVPIKNTGELFF
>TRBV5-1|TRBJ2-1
CASSFGVAVDNEQFF
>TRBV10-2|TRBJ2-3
CASSPGQGASADTQYF
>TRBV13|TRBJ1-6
CASSFERISPLHF
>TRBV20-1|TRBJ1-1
CSATDRVGTEAFF
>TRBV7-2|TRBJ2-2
CASSRQFANTGELFF
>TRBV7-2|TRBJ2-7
CASSAGTGGPREQYF
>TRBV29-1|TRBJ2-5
CSVVDIQETQYF
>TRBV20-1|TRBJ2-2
CSAGRIPDTGELFF
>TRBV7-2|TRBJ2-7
CASSLEAGGPYEQYF
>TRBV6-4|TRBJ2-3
CASSVGTATDTQYF
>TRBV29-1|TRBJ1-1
CSVAGYSWGTEAFF
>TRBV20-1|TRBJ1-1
CSALNALLVTEAFF
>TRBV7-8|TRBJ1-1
CASSFSRDRNTEAFF
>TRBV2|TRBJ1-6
CASRDTVNSPLHF
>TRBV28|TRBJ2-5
CASRGSGGHGTQYF
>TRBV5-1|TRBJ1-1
CASSTEPGANTEAFF